One and the same sample provided the 8 T cell receptor beta chains below, sequenced in a study of metastatic and nonmetastatic thyroid tumors. Thyroid surgery had not been preceded by any treatment in any patient. TCRdb reprocessed the PCR reads via MiXCR. The data hold some 34,000 clones, with about a sixth observed a single time. The specimen was blood. These TCRs come from a female donor with papillary thyroid cancer or a benign thyroid nodule (not recorded which). Some clones in this sample may be carry-over from other donors' samples.

By sample fraction, this clone is medium-sized. The DNA of the CDR3 is TGTGCCAGTCTGACGAGGACAGAACCTTCACCCCTCCACTTT. Translating it yields CASLTRTEPSPLHF. The chain uses TRBV6-2 or TRBV6-3 and TRBJ1-6, with TRBD1 as a possible D gene (6 bases). Germline V CDR1 and CDR2: MNHEY, SVGEGT. The CDR3 sequence is 14 residues long. V lost 9 bases and J lost 9, with 18 bases in between.

At least ten counts were recorded for this clone. J is TRBJ2-2 and V is TRBV2; a weak D match, TRBD2 (6 bases). Trimming removed 3 bases from V and 3 bases from J, with 11 bases in between. The CDR3 runs 15 residues. Germline V gene lookup returns CDR1 SNHLY and CDR2 FYNNEI. The CDR3 loop is CASSEGGMDTGELFF. CDR3 DNA sequence: TGTGCCAGCAGTGAGGGCGGGATGGACACCGGGGAGCTGTTTTTT.

This clone is classed as medium-sized. The chain is built from TRBV28 and TRBJ2-7, with 7 bases that match TRBD1. Germline V gene lookup returns CDR1 MDHEN and CDR2 SYDVKM. The V segment lost 3 bases and the J segment 7 bases; nucleotides outside the gene matches: 9. This CDR3 region has 14 residues. The CDR3 sequence is CASSFRGTLGEQYF. CDR3 nucleotides: TGTGCCAGCAGTTTCAGGGGGACCTTGGGGGAGCAGTACTTC.

This clone was seen ten or more times. This chain uses TRBV27 with TRBJ1-6; possible D gene TRBD1, 5 bases. CDR3 length: 14 amino acids. V gave up 4 bases and J gave up 10 bases, with 14 bases separating them. Germline-derived CDR1 and CDR2 are MNHEY and SMNVEV (reference sequence). The CDR3 is CASSYRGGGSPLHF. The DNA for the CDR3 is TGTGCCAGCAGTTATCGGGGGGGAGGGTCACCCCTCCACTTT.

The CDR3 nucleotides read TGCAGTGCTAGAGCGGGGTGTGGGCAAGAGACCCAGTACTTC. Protein: CSARAGCGQETQYF. The V call is TRBV20-1, the J call TRBJ2-5, with a possible D match to TRBD2 (5 bases). The CDR3 contains 14 residues. Germline CDR1 reads DFQATT; CDR2 reads SNEGSKA (reference sequence). Deletions cut 1 base from V and 2 bases from J, with 11 bases between.

This clone was found a few times. It may be a read error: a sequence one base away is much more abundant. The genes are TRBV6-1 and TRBJ1-1; no clear D gene. Trimming removed 6 bases at V and 3 bases at J, with 20 bases between. This CDR3 is built from 16 residues. Germline loops: CDR1 MNHNS, CDR2 SASEGT. The CDR3 bases are TGTGCCAGCAGAACAACCTCGGTACGGGGTCACACTGAAGCTTTCTTT. Residues: CASRTTSVRGHTEAFF.

A note on this clone: The junction and the germline gene differ at one end; a read error may be behind it. This sequence joins TRBV7-3 and TRBJ2-3; D tentatively reads TRBD1 or TRBD2 (5 bases each). The CDR3 has 19 residues. Germline lookup yields CDR1 SGHTA and CDR2 FQGTGA. The CDR3 loop reads CAISFTHGAQIDSTDTQYF. In DNA form, the CDR3 reads TGTGCCATCAGCTTTACGCACGGGGCGCAAATAGATAGCACAGATACGCAGTATTTT.

This clone was counted at least ten times. The chain employs TRBV12-5 and TRBJ2-7; 7 bases line up with TRBD2. Per germline, CDR1 LGHNT and CDR2 FRNRAP. Unmatched junction bases numbered 9, after V lost 2 bases and J lost 2 bases. This CDR3 region has 16 residues. The CDR3 region has the DNA TGTGCTAGTGGTTTGACCCCGGGGGGTGCCACCTACGAGCAGTACTTC. It codes for CASGLTPGGATYEQYF.